The source of this T cell receptor (beta chain) is a study of identical twins. Findings of the study overall: Weaker excess sharing between twins was seen in beta out-of-frame sequences.

TCRdb independently ran MiXCR on the 5' RACE reads; one entry per CDR3 protein. The sample has 500,000 or so distinct CDR3 sequences, roughly an eighth seen once. This clonotype has ten or more counts. Its antigen remains unidentified. The sample was also linked to a second study, of yellow fever vaccine responses in identical twins. From that report: Twins reportedly appeared to share part of their vaccine T cell response while keeping part individual.

The TCR was taken from a woman between 18 and 29 years old in good health. Sequenced material: CD4+ T cells sorted from blood.

The CDR3 is CASSPVDGTGGVGQYF. The CDR3 DNA sequence: TGTGCCAGCAGCCCAGTCGACGGGACAGGGGGCGTAGGGCAGTACTTC. V is TRBV4-2 and J is TRBJ2-7; TRBD1 matches at 12 bases. V gave up 4 bases and J gave up 9 bases; unmatched junction bases: 13. This CDR3 comprises 16 residues. The germline V gene has CDR1 LGHNA and CDR2 YNFKEQ.